This passage covers 7 T cell receptor beta chains from one sample sequenced in a study of CD8 T cells in ankylosing spondylitis. The study's findings and limits: Ankylosing spondylitis blood seemed to carry a telltale TCR beta motif made of fewer than 10 highly homologous variants.

TCRdb reanalysed the 5' RACE reads using MiXCR and keeps one entry per CDR3 protein. The sample has about 840,000 distinct CDR3 sequences, 12% seen once. The antigens these receptors bind are not known. Sequencing was done on a sample of blood, either unsorted or a sorted T cell fraction (not recorded which). These receptors originate from a male donor with ankylosing spondylitis.

The genes are TRBV20-1 and TRBJ1-2; possible D gene TRBD1, 5 bases. This CDR3 spans 14 amino acids. V was cut by 0 bases and J by 5 bases, with 13 bases left in between. Germline V gives CDR1 DFQATT, CDR2 SNEGSKA (reference sequence). The CDR3, as DNA: TGCAGTGCTAGAGAAGAGGGGCTAGGGTATGGCTACACCTTC. This codes for CSAREEGLGYGYTF.

This clonotype was detected only a few times. This chain joins TRBV10-1 and TRBJ1-2; D is undetermined. Trimming pared 0 bases from V and 4 bases from J, leaving 6 bases between. The germline V gene encodes CDR1 WNHNN and CDR2 SYGVQD (reference sequence). This CDR3 contains 13 residues. The CDR3 is CASSESWSYGYTF. CDR3 coding DNA: TGCGCCAGCAGTGAGTCTTGGAGCTATGGCTACACCTTC.

This clonotype was detected only a few times. The chain couples TRBV29-1 to TRBJ2-6, with TRBD1 as a possible D gene (5 bases). Germline CDR1 is SQVTM and CDR2 is ANQGSEA. The CDR3 totals 14 residues. V was shortened by 3 bases and J by 1 base, with 7 bases between the two germline ends. CDR3 DNA: TGCAGCGTTGAGCAGGGTTCTGGGGCCAACGTCCTGACTTTC. Translation: CSVEQGSGANVLTF.

V usage is TRBV18 and J usage is TRBJ2-7; D unresolved. Germline-derived CDR1 and CDR2 are KGHSH and LQKENI. The V and J ends lost 2 bases and 2 bases respectively, with 10 bases between them. The CDR3 is 14 residues long. CDR3 region: CASSPETDPYEQYF. The CDR3 nucleotides read TGTGCCAGCTCACCAGAGACGGACCCCTACGAGCAGTACTTC.

This clonotype has more than one count but fewer than ten. The chain uses TRBV7-9 and TRBJ2-6, with a tentative D call TRBD1 (6 bases). Germline CDR1 SEHNR, CDR2 FQNEAQ (reference sequence). V lost 5 bases, J lost 3 bases, and 8 bases lay in between. The CDR3 has 14 residues. The CDR3 protein is CASSTTGGANVLTF. The CDR3 DNA reads TGTGCCAGCAGCACGACAGGTGGGGCCAACGTCCTGACTTTC.

This clonotype was observed a handful of times. The rearrangement uses TRBV20-1 and TRBJ2-7, with D uncertain. This CDR3 has 14 amino acids. The germline gives CDR1 DFQATT, CDR2 SNEGSKA (reference sequence). V was shortened by 3 bases and J by 4 bases, with 16 bases between the two germline ends. CDR3 residues: CSASPLAEIYEQYF. The CDR3 DNA follows: TGCAGTGCTAGCCCCCTCGCTGAGATTTACGAGCAGTACTTC.

This clonotype was seen a handful of times. This chain uses TRBV7-2 with TRBJ2-7, with D possibly matching TRBD2 (6 bases). This CDR3 comprises 16 residues. The V end was cut by 0 bases, the J end by 3 bases, with 15 bases between. The V gene's germline CDR1 is SGHTA and CDR2 FQGNSA. CDR3 bases: TGTGCCAGCAGCTTAGCGGTGAGGCGGGGTGGCTACGAGCAGTACTTC. It is translated as CASSLAVRRGGYEQYF.